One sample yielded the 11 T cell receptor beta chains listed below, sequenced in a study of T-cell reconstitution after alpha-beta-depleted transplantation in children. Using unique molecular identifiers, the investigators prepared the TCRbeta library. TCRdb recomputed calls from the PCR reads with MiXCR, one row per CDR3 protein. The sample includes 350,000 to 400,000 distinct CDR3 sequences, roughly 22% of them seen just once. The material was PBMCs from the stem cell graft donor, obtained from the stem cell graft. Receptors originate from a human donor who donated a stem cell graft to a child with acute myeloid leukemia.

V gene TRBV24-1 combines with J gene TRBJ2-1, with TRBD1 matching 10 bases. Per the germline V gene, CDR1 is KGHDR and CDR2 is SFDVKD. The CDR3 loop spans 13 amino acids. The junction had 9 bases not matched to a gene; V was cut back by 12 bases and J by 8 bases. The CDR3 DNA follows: TGTGCCGCCTCGGGACAGGGGAATGATGAGCAGTTCTTC. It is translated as CAASGQGNDEQFF.

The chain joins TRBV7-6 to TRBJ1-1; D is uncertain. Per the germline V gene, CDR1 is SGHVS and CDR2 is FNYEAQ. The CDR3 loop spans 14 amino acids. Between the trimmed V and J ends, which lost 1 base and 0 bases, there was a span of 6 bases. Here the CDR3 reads CASSLGVMNTEAFF. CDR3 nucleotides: TGTGCCAGCAGCTTAGGGGTTATGAACACTGAAGCTTTCTTT. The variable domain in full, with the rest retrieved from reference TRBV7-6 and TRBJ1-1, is GAGVSQSPRYKVTKRGQDVALRCDPISGHVSLYWYRQALGQGPEFLTYFNYEAQQDKSGLPNDRFSAERPEGSISTLTIQRTEQRDSAMYRCASSLGVMNTEAFFGQGTRLTVV.

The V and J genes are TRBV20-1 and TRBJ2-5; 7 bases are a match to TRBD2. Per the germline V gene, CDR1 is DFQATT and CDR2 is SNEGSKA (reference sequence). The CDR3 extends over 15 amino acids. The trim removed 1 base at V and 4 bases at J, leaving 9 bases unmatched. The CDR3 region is CSARVAGDTGETQYF. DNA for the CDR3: TGCAGTGCTAGAGTCGCGGGAGATACAGGAGAGACCCAGTACTTC.

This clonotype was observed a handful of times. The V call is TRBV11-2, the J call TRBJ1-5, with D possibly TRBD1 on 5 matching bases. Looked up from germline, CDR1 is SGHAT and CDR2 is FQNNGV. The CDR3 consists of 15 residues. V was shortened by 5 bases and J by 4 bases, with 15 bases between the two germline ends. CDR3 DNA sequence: TGTGCCAGCAGCGGACAAGTTCCAGGGAATCAGCCCCAGCATTTT. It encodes CASSGQVPGNQPQHF. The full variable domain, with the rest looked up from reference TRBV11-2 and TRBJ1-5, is EAGVAQSPRYKIIEKRQSVAFWCNPISGHATLYWYQQILGQGPKLLIQFQNNGVVDDSQLPKDRFSAERLKGVDSTLKIQPAKLEDSAVYLCASSGQVPGNQPQHFGDGTRLSIL.

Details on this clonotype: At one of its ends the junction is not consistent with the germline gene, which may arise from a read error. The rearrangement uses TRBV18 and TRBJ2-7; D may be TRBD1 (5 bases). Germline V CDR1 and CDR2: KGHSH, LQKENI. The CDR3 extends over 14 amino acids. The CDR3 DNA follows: TGTGCCAGCTCACCACCGGGGCGCTCCCACGAGCAGTACTTC. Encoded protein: CASSPPGRSHEQYF.

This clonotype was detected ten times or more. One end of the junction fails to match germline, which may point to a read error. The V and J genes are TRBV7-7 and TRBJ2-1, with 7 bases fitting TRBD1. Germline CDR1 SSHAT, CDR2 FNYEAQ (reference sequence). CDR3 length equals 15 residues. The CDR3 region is CASSLDVQGFNEQFF. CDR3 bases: TGTGCTAGCAGCTTAGACGTACAGGGGTTCAATGAGCAGTTCTTC.

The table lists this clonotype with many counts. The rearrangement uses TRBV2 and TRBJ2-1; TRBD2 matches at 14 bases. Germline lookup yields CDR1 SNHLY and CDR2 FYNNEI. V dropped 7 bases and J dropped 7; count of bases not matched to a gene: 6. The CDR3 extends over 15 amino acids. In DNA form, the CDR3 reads TGTGCCAGCAAGGTGGGACTAGCGGGAGCGAATGAGCAGTTCTTC. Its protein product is CASKVGLAGANEQFF. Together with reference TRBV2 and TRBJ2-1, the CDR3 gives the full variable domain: EPEVTQTPSHQVTQMGQEVILRCVPISNHLYFYWYRQILGQKVEFLVSFYNNEISEKSEIFDDQFSVERPDGSNFTLKIRSTKLEDSAMYFCASKVGLAGANEQFFGPGTRLTVL.

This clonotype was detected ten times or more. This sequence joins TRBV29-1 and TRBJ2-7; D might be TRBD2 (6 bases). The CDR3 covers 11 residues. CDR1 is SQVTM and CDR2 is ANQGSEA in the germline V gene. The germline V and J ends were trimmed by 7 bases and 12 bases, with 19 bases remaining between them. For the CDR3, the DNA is TGCAGCGCCCAACGGGACTCCTCGACGTACTTC. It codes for CSAQRDSSTYF.

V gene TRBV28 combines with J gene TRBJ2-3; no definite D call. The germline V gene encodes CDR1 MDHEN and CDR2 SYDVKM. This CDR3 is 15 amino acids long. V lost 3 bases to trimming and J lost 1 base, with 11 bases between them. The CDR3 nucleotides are TGTGCCAGCAGTTTGGTGAACGGGCGCACAGATACGCAGTATTTT. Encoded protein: CASSLVNGRTDTQYF. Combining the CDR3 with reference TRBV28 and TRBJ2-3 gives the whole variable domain DVKVTQSSRYLVKRTGEKVFLECVQDMDHENMFWYRQDPGLGLRLIYFSYDVKMKEKGDIPEGYSVSREKKERFSLILESASTNQTSMYLCASSLVNGRTDTQYFGPGTRLTVL.

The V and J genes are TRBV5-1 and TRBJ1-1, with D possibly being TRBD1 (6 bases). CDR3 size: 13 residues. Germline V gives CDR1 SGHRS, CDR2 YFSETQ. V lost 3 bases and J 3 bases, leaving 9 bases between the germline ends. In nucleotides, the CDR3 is TGCGCCAGCAGCTACAGGGAATACACTGAAGCTTTCTTT. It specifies CASSYREYTEAFF. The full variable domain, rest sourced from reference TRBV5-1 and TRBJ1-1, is KAGVTQTPRYLIKTRGQQVTLSCSPISGHRSVSWYQQTPGQGLQFLFEYFSETQRNKGNFPGRFSGRQFSNSRSEMNVSTLELGDSALYLCASSYREYTEAFFGQGTRLTVV.

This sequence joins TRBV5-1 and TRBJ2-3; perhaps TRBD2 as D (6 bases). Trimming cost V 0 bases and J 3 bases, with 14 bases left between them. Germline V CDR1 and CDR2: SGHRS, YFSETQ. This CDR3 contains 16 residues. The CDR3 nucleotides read TGCGCCAGCAGCTTGGGGGGAGGCCTCGCGACAGATACGCAGTATTTT. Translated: CASSLGGGLATDTQYF.